Sequencing of this T cell receptor beta chain was carried out in a study of cytomegalovirus exposure and HLA in healthy donors. With 60 Vbeta and 13 Jbeta primers, the PCR was carried out. Sequencing used immunoSEQ multiplex PCR; TCRdb keeps in-frame clones, though not all of them. The repertoire consists of about 220,000 clones, with 60% to 80% occurring once and the leading ten covering 1.5% to 2%. The CDR3 has 16 amino acids. The germline CDR1 and CDR2 sequences are SGHRS and YFSETQ. V lost 4 bases, J lost 4 bases, and 6 bases stayed unmatched. The chain has TRBV5-1 and TRBJ2-3, with 13 positions matching TRBD2. Sequenced input: PBMCs. The sequence was obtained from a woman aged 30 to 39 in good health and CMV-seronegative. CDR3 sequence: CASSGGLAGLSDTQYF. CDR3 DNA sequence: TGCGCCAGCAGCGGGGGACTAGCGGGACTATCAGATACGCAGTATTTT.